The next 20 T cell receptor beta chains were all read from a single sample in a study of shared clonotypes between healthy human individuals. Positive CCR7 selection of CD45RO-negative cells yielded the naive CD8 cells, and terminally differentiated effector memory CD45RA+ cells were excluded. TCRdb's copy holds only in-frame clones and misses some; the assay was immunoSEQ multiplex PCR. The profile covers about 2.2 million clones, with 93% appearing a single time and approximately 1.6% taken by the ten largest. Sequencing was carried out using naive CD8+ T cells from PBMCs. The receptors originated from a man between 18 and 29 years old in good health. Some clones in this sample may be carry-over from other donors' samples.

V usage is TRBV11-2 and J usage is TRBJ2-2, with D possibly being TRBD2 (5 bases). V shed 5 bases and J shed 6 bases, with 13 bases lying between them. CDR3 length: 14 amino acids. The V gene's germline CDR1 is SGHAT and CDR2 FQNNGV. The CDR3 nucleotides read TGTGCCAGCAGCCAAAACCTAGCCCCCGGGGAGCTGTTTTTT. Protein sequence: CASSQNLAPGELFF.

V is TRBV7-9 and J is TRBJ1-1; D not resolved. The length of the CDR3 is 14 residues. V lost 6 bases and J 8 bases, leaving 19 bases between the germline ends. Germline assignment: CDR1 SEHNR and CDR2 FQNEAQ (reference sequence). CDR3 DNA: TGTGCCAGCAGTCTTACCCCGAGGGTGCCCGAAGCTTTCTTT. Its translation is CASSLTPRVPEAFF. The whole variable domain, filled in from reference TRBV7-9 and TRBJ1-1, reads DTGVSQNPRHKITKRGQNVTFRCDPISEHNRLYWYRQTLGQGPEFLTYFQNEAQLEKSRLLSDRFSAERPKGSFSTLEIQRTEQGDSAMYLCASSLTPRVPEAFFGQGTRLTVV.

The J gene is TRBJ2-7, the V gene TRBV9, with D possibly being TRBD1 (6 bases). The CDR3 length is 14 residues. Looked up from germline, CDR1 is SGDLS and CDR2 is YYNGEE. V lost 0 bases, J lost 7 bases, and 14 bases lay in between. In DNA form, the CDR3 reads TGTGCCAGCAGCGTAGTGGACAGCTCTCGAGAGCAGTACTTC. Translating it yields CASSVVDSSREQYF.

The chain joins TRBV7-4 to TRBJ2-7; D ambiguous. This CDR3 region has 12 residues. Germline V lookup: CDR1 SGHVT, CDR2 SQSDAQ. V was shortened by 9 bases and J by 3 bases, with 12 bases between the two germline ends. The CDR3 sequence: CARAQVIYEQYF. CDR3 DNA: TGTGCCAGGGCGCAGGTTATCTACGAGCAGTACTTC.

On this clone: Other DNA sequences within the sample encode an identical CDR3. This rearrangement joins TRBV7-9 to TRBJ1-2; D is undetermined. V dropped 1 base and J dropped 7 bases, with 4 bases sitting between them. Germline V gives CDR1 SEHNR, CDR2 FQNEAQ (reference sequence). This CDR3 is built from 11 residues. The CDR3 DNA sequence: TGTGCCAGCAGCTTAGGTGGTGGCTACACCTTC. It translates to CASSLGGGYTF.

The V gene is TRBV28, the J gene TRBJ1-1; D gene unclear. This CDR3 has 15 amino acids. V lost 7 bases to trimming and J lost 1 base, with 16 bases between them. Germline CDR1 and CDR2: MDHEN and SYDVKM. The CDR3 spells CASKSSGPRNTEAFF. DNA for the CDR3: TGTGCCAGCAAGTCGTCGGGCCCCAGGAACACTGAAGCTTTCTTT.

J is TRBJ2-2 and V is TRBV9; 11 bases are shared with TRBD2. Germline V gene data show CDR1 as SGDLS and CDR2 as YYNGEE. The CDR3 length is 19 residues. Trimming removed 3 bases from V and 3 bases from J; junction bases left unmatched: 13. The CDR3 spells CASSDGRTSGLSHTGELFF. The CDR3 nucleotides read TGTGCCAGCAGCGACGGGAGGACTAGCGGGTTATCTCACACCGGGGAGCTGTTTTTT.

A single count supports this clone. V gene TRBV27 combines with J gene TRBJ2-1; D not certain. Looked up from germline, CDR1 is MNHEY and CDR2 is SMNVEV (reference sequence). The V gene lost 6 bases and the J gene lost 0 bases, with 12 bases spanning the gap. The CDR3 extends over 15 amino acids. The CDR3, as DNA: TGTGCCAGCAGAGATGACGCCTCCTCCTACAATGAGCAGTTCTTC. Translating gives CASRDDASSYNEQFF.

A word on this clone: Other DNA sequences in the sample encode the same CDR3. The chain is built from TRBV27 and TRBJ2-7; D gene uncertain. Trimming stripped 6 bases from V and 2 bases from J, with 8 bases between. This CDR3 spans 12 amino acids. Germline CDR1 MNHEY, CDR2 SMNVEV (reference sequence). The CDR3: CASSSPTYEQYF. CDR3 nucleotide sequence: TGTGCCAGCAGCTCTCCCACCTACGAGCAGTACTTC.

The CDR3 DNA sequence: TGTGCCAGCAGTAAAGTCTATGGCTACACCTTC. Protein sequence: CASSKVYGYTF. The chain links TRBV6-5 to TRBJ1-2, with D unresolved. V dropped 5 bases and J dropped 4 bases, with 5 bases sitting between them. This CDR3 comprises 11 residues. Germline assignment: CDR1 MNHEY and CDR2 SVGAGI.

V is TRBV28 and J is TRBJ2-7; 8 bases map to TRBD1. Germline CDR1 and CDR2: MDHEN and SYDVKM. V gave up 5 bases and J gave up 6 bases; unmatched junction bases: 9. There are 14 residues in the CDR3. CDR3 loop: CASSPTRTGPEQYF. The CDR3 region has the DNA TGTGCCAGCAGTCCCACAAGGACAGGGCCCGAGCAGTACTTC.

This chain connects TRBV5-1 to TRBJ1-1, with D perhaps TRBD1 (5 bases). Deletions cut 2 bases from V and 1 base from J, with 12 bases between. The length of the CDR3 is 15 residues. Looked up from germline, CDR1 is SGHRS and CDR2 is YFSETQ. The CDR3 protein is CASSLGPGGNTEAFF. Written as DNA, the CDR3 is TGCGCCAGCAGCTTAGGACCCGGGGGGAACACTGAAGCTTTCTTT.

J is TRBJ2-3 and V is TRBV10-1; D remains unclear. Germline V CDR1 and CDR2: WNHNN, SYGVQD (reference sequence). The length of the CDR3 is 15 residues. V dropped 4 bases and J dropped 0 bases, with 11 bases sitting between them. Here the CDR3 reads CASSVQMESTDTQYF. CDR3 bases: TGCGCCAGCAGTGTACAGATGGAAAGCACAGATACGCAGTATTTT.

CDR3 coding DNA: TGTGCCAGTAGCCCAAGGTCAGGACAGTACTACGAGCAGTACTTC. As protein: CASSPRSGQYYEQYF. This chain connects TRBV19 to TRBJ2-7; D might be TRBD1 (6 bases). The germline V and J ends were trimmed by 6 bases and 3 bases, with 18 bases remaining between them. This CDR3 contains 15 residues. Per the germline V gene, CDR1 is LNHDA and CDR2 is SQIVND (reference sequence).

V is TRBV7-6 and J is TRBJ1-5; 7 bases line up with TRBD1. This CDR3 spans 15 amino acids. V gave up 5 bases and J gave up 3 bases; unmatched junction bases: 7. Looked up from germline, CDR1 is SGHVS and CDR2 is FNYEAQ. The CDR3 spells CASSSRGQNNQPQHF. The CDR3 DNA reads as TGTGCCAGCAGCAGCAGGGGACAGAACAATCAGCCCCAGCATTTT.

V gene TRBV23-1 combines with J gene TRBJ1-5; D may be TRBD1 (6 bases). TRBV23-1 is placed among ORFs of uncertain function. This CDR3 is built from 18 residues. V lost 5 bases to trimming and J lost 6 bases, with 26 bases between them. CDR3 sequence (DNA): TGCGCCAGCAGTATGCTGCGACAGGATTCCCCTAGCTCTCAGCCCCAGCATTTT. Protein sequence: CASSMLRQDSPSSQPQHF.

The V and J genes are TRBV5-6 and TRBJ2-5; 9 bases fit TRBD1. Unmatched junction bases numbered 7, after V lost 5 bases and J lost 5 bases. The CDR3 has 14 residues. CDR1 is SGHDT and CDR2 is YYEEEE in the germline V gene. This chain's CDR3 is CASRGTGSSETQYF. The CDR3 DNA reads TGTGCCAGCAGGGGGACAGGGAGTTCGGAGACCCAGTACTTC.

The chain links TRBV7-3 to TRBJ2-7, with a tentative D call TRBD2 (6 bases). CDR3 size: 15 residues. Germline CDR1 SGHTA, CDR2 FQGTGA. V lost 0 bases and J lost 3, with 12 bases in between. The CDR3 spells CASSLTGSNYYEQYF. Here the CDR3 DNA reads TGTGCCAGCAGCTTAACCGGGAGTAACTACTACGAGCAGTACTTC.

The chain joins TRBV30 to TRBJ1-5, with 7 bases that match TRBD1. Germline CDR1 GTSNPN, CDR2 SVGIG (reference sequence). This CDR3 is 16 amino acids long. Trimming cost V 0 bases and J 5 bases; bases outside gene matches: 10. The CDR3 region is CAWSVVTGVNDQPQHF. DNA of the CDR3: TGTGCCTGGAGTGTAGTAACAGGGGTTAATGATCAGCCCCAGCATTTT.

The genes are TRBV27 and TRBJ2-7, with 13 bases matching TRBD2. J gave up 6 bases and V 2 bases, and 7 bases lay outside the gene matches. Looked up from germline, CDR1 is MNHEY and CDR2 is SMNVEV (reference sequence). This CDR3 spans 16 amino acids. CDR3 sequence reads: CASSLIRGLAGREQYF. The CDR3 DNA reads TGTGCCAGCAGTTTAATCAGGGGACTAGCGGGACGCGAGCAGTACTTC.